The next 10 T cell receptor beta chains were all read from a single sample in a study of T cell repertoires in cytomegalovirus infection. Their specific antigens are unknown. TCRdb processed the reads anew with MiXCR; each CDR3 protein has one entry. This table has some 120,000 distinct CDR3 sequences, around 32% appearing once. The source was CD8+ T cells from cultured PBMCs, collected from culture after CMV antigen stimulation. The receptors were sampled from a human donor in good health (CMV status not recorded). Some clones in this sample may be carry-over from other donors' samples.

Comment on this clonotype: The junction departs from germline at one end; a sequencing error may be responsible. The chain employs TRBV7-4 and TRBJ1-2; a possible D gene is TRBD1 (6 bases). The CDR3 sequence is 14 residues long. Germline V gene lookup returns CDR1 SGHVT and CDR2 SQSDAQ. For the CDR3, the DNA is TGTGCCAGCAGCTCGTGGGGGCCAAGCGATGGATACACCTTC. Translation: CASSSWGPSDGYTF.

This clonotype was observed a handful of times. The chain links TRBV10-3 to TRBJ2-7, with TRBD2 matching over 8 bases. This CDR3 spans 16 amino acids. The germline gives CDR1 ENHRY, CDR2 SYGVKD. V gave up 4 bases and J gave up 0 bases; unmatched junction bases: 8. This CDR3 reads CAISGSSGLSSYEQYF. In DNA, the CDR3 is TGTGCCATCAGTGGCTCTAGCGGGCTAAGCTCCTACGAGCAGTACTTC.

The chain employs TRBV19 and TRBJ1-5; D unresolved. Germline values: CDR1 LNHDA, CDR2 SQIVND (reference sequence). The germline V and J ends were trimmed by 3 bases and 4 bases, with 10 bases remaining between them. The CDR3 runs to 14 residues. CDR3 coding DNA: TGTGCCAGTAGTATCCGTAGCCCGAATCAGCCCCAGCATTTT. This encodes CASSIRSPNQPQHF.

The chain employs TRBV4-1 and TRBJ2-7; 11 bases align to TRBD2. The CDR3 has 17 residues. CDR1 MGHRA and CDR2 YSYEKL come from the germline V gene. Trimming took 1 base from V and 3 from J; bases not matched to a gene: 8. CDR3 residues: CASSQVGGLAENYEQYF. The DNA for the CDR3 is TGCGCCAGCAGCCAAGTGGGGGGACTAGCGGAAAACTACGAGCAGTACTTC.

The chain is built from TRBV10-3 and TRBJ1-5, with 8 positions matching TRBD1. V lost 10 bases, J lost 1 base, and 15 bases stayed unmatched. The CDR3 spans 17 residues. Per the germline V gene, CDR1 is ENHRY and CDR2 is SYGVKD. CDR3 DNA sequence: TGTGCCACCACGGACACTCAGGGGGCCGGGAGCAATCAGCCCCAGCATTTT. This gives the protein CATTDTQGAGSNQPQHF.

The chain joins TRBV6-8 to TRBJ1-4, with D uncertain. Germline V CDR1 and CDR2: MNHGY, SAAAGT. The CDR3 is made up of 15 amino acids. V lost 5 bases to trimming and J lost 7 bases, with 17 bases between them. The DNA for the CDR3 is TGTGCCAGCAGTACCCCATCGGGGAGGAGTGAAAAACTGTTTTTT. Translating it yields CASSTPSGRSEKLFF.

This clonotype appeared a few times. This chain connects TRBV4-3 to TRBJ2-5, with TRBD2 matching over 9 bases. The CDR3 spans 15 residues. V trimming: 4 bases; J trimming: 5 bases; junction bases outside the gene matches: 8. Per the germline V gene, CDR1 is LGHNA and CDR2 is YSLEER. This CDR3 is CASSRLGTSLETQYF. The CDR3 DNA follows: TGCGCCAGCAGCCGATTAGGGACTAGCTTGGAGACCCAGTACTTC.

About this clonotype itself: The junction departs from the called germline gene at one end, perhaps through a read error. This sequence joins TRBV7-7 and TRBJ2-7; unclear D gene. CDR3 length: 14 residues. The germline CDR1 and CDR2 sequences are SSHAT and FNYEAQ (reference sequence). This CDR3 reads CASSPPDSPYEQYF. The CDR3 DNA reads TGTGCTAGCAGCCCCCCCGACTCCCCATACGAGCAGTACTTC. Complete variable domain (other parts from reference TRBV7-7 and TRBJ2-7): GAGVSQSPRYKVTKRGQDVTLRCDPISSHATLYWYQQALGQGPEFLTYFNYEAQPDKSGLPSDRFSAERPEGSISTLTIQRTEQRDSAMYRCASSPPDSPYEQYFGPGTRLTVT.

Remarks on this clonotype: The missing conserved phenylalanine or tryptophan at the end of this CDR3 makes a read error likely. This sequence joins TRBV5-5 and TRBJ2-7, with D possibly being TRBD1 or TRBD2 (5 bases each). The CDR3 has 15 amino acids. Germline CDR1 reads SGHKS; CDR2 reads YYEKEE (reference sequence). The CDR3, as DNA: TGTGTCAGCAGCAGACCGACAGTCGGAGGCTACGAGCAGTACATC. Its translation: CVSSRPTVGGYEQYI.

This clonotype was seen repeatedly, ten times or more. The chain employs TRBV7-9 and TRBJ1-1; maybe TRBD1 (5 bases). The V and J ends lost 3 bases and 3 bases respectively, with 17 bases between them. The CDR3 totals 16 residues. Germline-derived CDR1 and CDR2 are SEHNR and FQNEAQ (reference sequence). As DNA, the CDR3 is TGTGCCAGCAGCTTTGGGGGTCGCGGTAGATACACTGAAGCTTTCTTT. Its translation: CASSFGGRGRYTEAFF.